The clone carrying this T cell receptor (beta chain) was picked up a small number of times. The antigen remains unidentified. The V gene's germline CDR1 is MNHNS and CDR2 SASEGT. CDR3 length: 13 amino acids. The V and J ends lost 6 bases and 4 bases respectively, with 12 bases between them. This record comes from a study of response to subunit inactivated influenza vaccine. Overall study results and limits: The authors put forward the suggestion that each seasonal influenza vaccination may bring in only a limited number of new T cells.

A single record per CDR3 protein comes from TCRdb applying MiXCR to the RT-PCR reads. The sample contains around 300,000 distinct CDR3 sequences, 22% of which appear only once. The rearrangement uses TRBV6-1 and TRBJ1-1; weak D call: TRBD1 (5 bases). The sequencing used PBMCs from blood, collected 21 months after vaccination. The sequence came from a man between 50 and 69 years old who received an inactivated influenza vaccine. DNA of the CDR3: TGTGCCAGCAGCACGGGACCGGCCACTGAAGCTTTCTTT. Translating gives CASSTGPATEAFF.